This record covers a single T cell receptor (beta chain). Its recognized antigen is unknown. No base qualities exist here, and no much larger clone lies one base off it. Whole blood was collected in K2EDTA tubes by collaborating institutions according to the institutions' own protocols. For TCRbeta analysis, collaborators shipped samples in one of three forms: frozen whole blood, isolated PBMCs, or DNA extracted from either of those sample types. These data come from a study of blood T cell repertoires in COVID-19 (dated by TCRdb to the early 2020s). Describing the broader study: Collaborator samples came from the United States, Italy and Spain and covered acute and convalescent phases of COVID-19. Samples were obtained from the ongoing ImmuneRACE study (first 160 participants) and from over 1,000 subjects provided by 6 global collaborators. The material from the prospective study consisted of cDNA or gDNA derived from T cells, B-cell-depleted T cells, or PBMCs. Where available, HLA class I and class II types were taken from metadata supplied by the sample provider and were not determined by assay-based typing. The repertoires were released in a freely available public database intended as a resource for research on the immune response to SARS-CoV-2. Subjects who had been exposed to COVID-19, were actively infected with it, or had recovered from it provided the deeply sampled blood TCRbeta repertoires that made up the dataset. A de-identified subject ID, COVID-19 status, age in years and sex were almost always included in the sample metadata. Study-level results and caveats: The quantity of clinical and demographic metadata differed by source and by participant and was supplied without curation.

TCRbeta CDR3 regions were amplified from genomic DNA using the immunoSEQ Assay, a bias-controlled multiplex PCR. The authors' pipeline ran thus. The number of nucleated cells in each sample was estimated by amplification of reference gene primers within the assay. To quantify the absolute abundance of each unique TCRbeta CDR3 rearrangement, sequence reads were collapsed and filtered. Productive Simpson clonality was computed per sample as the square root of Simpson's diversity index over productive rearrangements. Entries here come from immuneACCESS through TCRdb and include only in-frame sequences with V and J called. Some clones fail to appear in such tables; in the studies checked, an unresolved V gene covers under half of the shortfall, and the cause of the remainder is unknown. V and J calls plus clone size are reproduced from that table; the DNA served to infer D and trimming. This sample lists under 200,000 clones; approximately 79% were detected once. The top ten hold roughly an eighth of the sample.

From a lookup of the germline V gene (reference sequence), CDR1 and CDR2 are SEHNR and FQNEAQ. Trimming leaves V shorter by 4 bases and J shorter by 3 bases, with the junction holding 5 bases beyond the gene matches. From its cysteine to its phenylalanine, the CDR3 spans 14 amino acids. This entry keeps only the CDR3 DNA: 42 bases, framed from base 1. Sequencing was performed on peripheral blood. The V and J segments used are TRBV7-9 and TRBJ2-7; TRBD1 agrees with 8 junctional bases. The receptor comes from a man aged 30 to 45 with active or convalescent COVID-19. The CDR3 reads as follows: CASSSGQALYEQYF. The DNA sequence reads TGTGCCAGCAGCTCGGGACAGGCCCTCTACGAGCAGTACTTC.